The clone carrying this T cell receptor (beta chain) was seen once. The sample belongs to a study of OX40 agonist ivuxolimab in advanced cancers. Measured with immunoSEQ multiplex PCR; TCRdb has only the in-frame clones, and not every one. The sample lists about 19,000 clones; approximately 77% were seen once. V gave up 4 bases and J gave up 5 bases, with 9 bases separating them. Germline V CDR1 and CDR2: SGHVS, FQNEAQ. This CDR3 comprises 13 residues. The source was CD4+ or CD8+ T cells sorted from blood, collected in a trial of the OX40 agonist ivuxolimab. The chain combines TRBV7-8 with TRBJ2-1; no definite D call. The TCR originated in an adult with an advanced solid tumor such as melanoma, head and neck, liver or kidney cancer. The chain's CDR3 is CASSSNLDNEQFF. As DNA, the CDR3 is TGTGCCAGCAGCTCCAATTTAGACAATGAGCAGTTCTTC.